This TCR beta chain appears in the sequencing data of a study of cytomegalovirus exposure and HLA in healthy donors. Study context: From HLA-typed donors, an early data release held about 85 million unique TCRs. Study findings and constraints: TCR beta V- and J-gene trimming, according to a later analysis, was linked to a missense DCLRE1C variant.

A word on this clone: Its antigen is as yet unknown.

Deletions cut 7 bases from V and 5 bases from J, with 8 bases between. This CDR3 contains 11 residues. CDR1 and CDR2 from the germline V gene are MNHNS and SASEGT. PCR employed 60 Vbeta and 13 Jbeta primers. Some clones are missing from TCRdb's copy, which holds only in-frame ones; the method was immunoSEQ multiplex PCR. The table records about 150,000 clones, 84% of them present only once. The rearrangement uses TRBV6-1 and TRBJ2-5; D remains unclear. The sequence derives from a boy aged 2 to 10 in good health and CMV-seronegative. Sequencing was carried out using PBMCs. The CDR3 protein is CASIIFETQYF. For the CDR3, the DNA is TGTGCCAGCATAATCTTTGAGACCCAGTACTTC.